The 20 T cell receptor beta chains presented below share a single source sample, sequenced in a study of T cell repertoires in MIS-A myocarditis. Assay: immunoSEQ multiplex PCR; the TCRdb copy retains only in-frame clones and omits some. Of about 15,000 clones detected, 70% to 85% appear once; the ten largest clones hold around 60%. Material: left ventricle heart tissue obtained at autopsy. The receptors stem from a man aged 18 to 30 with fulminant myocarditis from multisystem inflammatory syndrome in adults (MIS-A) after COVID-19.

V gene TRBV6-6 combines with J gene TRBJ1-5; D is perhaps TRBD1 (6 bases). V was clipped by 6 bases and J by 7 bases, with 16 bases between them. Germline V gives CDR1 MNHNY, CDR2 SVGAGI (reference sequence). The CDR3 is 14 residues long. The CDR3 DNA follows: TGTGCCAGCAGCTGGCCAGGGGAGAGGCAGCCCCAGCATTTT. Amino acids: CASSWPGERQPQHF.

A word on this clone: The same CDR3 is also encoded by other DNA sequences in this sample. The chain links TRBV4-2 to TRBJ2-1; the D gene is possibly TRBD1 (6 bases). This CDR3 region has 13 residues. CDR1 and CDR2 (germline): LGHNA, YNFKEQ. The V end was cut by 0 bases, the J end by 8 bases, with 8 bases between. CDR3: CASSQEQGHEQFF. The CDR3 nucleotides read TGTGCCAGCAGCCAAGAGCAGGGGCATGAGCAGTTCTTC.

CDR3 DNA sequence: TGTGCCAGCAGCGGGACACCGGGACAGGGGGCTAGGGGCTACACCTTC. Translation: CASSGTPGQGARGYTF. The chain carries TRBV9 and TRBJ1-2; 12 positions match TRBD1. Trimming cost V 3 bases and J 8 bases; bases outside gene matches: 11. The CDR3 spans 16 residues. Germline CDR1 SGDLS, CDR2 YYNGEE.

This clone was picked up a small number of times. The genes are TRBV3-1 (or the pseudogene TRBV3-2) and TRBJ2-7; D could derive from TRBD1 or TRBD2 (5 bases each). CDR3 length: 14 residues. Germline CDR1 reads LGHDT; CDR2 reads YNNKEL (reference sequence). V gave up 1 base and J gave up 6 bases, with 13 bases separating them. The CDR3 sequence is CASSQGRQGREQYF. CDR3 DNA: TGTGCCAGCAGCCAAGGAAGGCAGGGACGCGAGCAGTACTTC.

This clone was recorded a few times. CDR3 region: CASSTHGQGDTEAFF. CDR3 sequence (DNA): TGTGCCAGCAGCACCCACGGACAGGGCGACACTGAAGCTTTCTTT. This chain joins TRBV7-9 and TRBJ1-1, with 8 bases fitting TRBD1. The CDR3 is 15 amino acids. V dropped 5 bases and J dropped 3; count of bases not matched to a gene: 8. Germline V gene lookup returns CDR1 SEHNR and CDR2 FQNEAQ (reference sequence).

Regarding this clone: The junction differs from germline at one of its ends, possibly a read error. Other DNA sequences in this sample translate to the same CDR3. This chain links TRBV7-2 with TRBJ1-1; TRBD1 might be the D (5 bases). Germline V gene data show CDR1 as SGHTA and CDR2 as FQGNSA. The length of the CDR3 is 14 residues. Here the CDR3 reads CASSTLLGGTEAFF. The CDR3 DNA reads TGTGCCAGCAGCACCCTACTTGGGGGGACTGAAGCCTTCTTT.

V and J are TRBV18 and TRBJ1-2; perhaps TRBD1 as D (5 bases). CDR3 size: 17 residues. Germline CDR1 KGHSH, CDR2 LQKENI. The V end lost 3 bases, the J end lost 7 bases, and 24 bases lay between the germline ends. The CDR3 coding sequence is TGTGCCAGCTCACCCCCCCTGTCCAGGGCGCCCTTTTCTGGCTACACCTTC. Protein sequence: CASSPPLSRAPFSGYTF.

This clone came up once. Sequence at one end of the junction differs from germline and may be a read error. In the same sample, other DNA sequences code for this CDR3. The chain employs TRBV30 and TRBJ2-7; possibly TRBD1 or TRBD2 for D (5 bases each). This CDR3 is built from 16 residues. CDR1 and CDR2 from the germline V gene are GTSNPN and SVGIG (reference sequence). CDR3 bases: TGTGCTTGGAGTGTACGGGATAGGGGCAGCTCCTACGAGCAGTACTTC. Amino acids: CAWSVRDRGSSYEQYF. The variable domain in full, with the rest retrieved from reference TRBV30 and TRBJ2-7, is SQTIHQWPATLVQPVGSPLSLECTVEGTSNPNLYWYRQAAGRGLQLLFYSVGIGQISSEVPQNLSASRPQDRQFILSSKKLLLSDSGFYLCAWSVRDRGSSYEQYFGPGTRLTVT.

This clone occurred a few times. The rearrangement links TRBV27 to TRBJ1-6; tentative D call: TRBD1 (5 bases). Per germline, CDR1 MNHEY and CDR2 SMNVEV (reference sequence). This CDR3 is built from 14 residues. The V end lost 5 bases, the J end lost 10 bases, and 15 bases lay between the germline ends. The CDR3 DNA follows: TGTGCCAGCAGTCCTCGGGGGGTAGGGTCACCCCTCCACTTT. Translation: CASSPRGVGSPLHF.

This chain links TRBV10-3 with TRBJ2-3, with TRBD1 matching over 8 bases. The germline V gene encodes CDR1 ENHRY and CDR2 SYGVKD. The CDR3 runs 16 residues. V dropped 6 bases and J dropped 0; count of bases not matched to a gene: 8. The CDR3 sequence is CAISPIQGVSTDTQYF. As DNA, the CDR3 is TGTGCCATCAGCCCCATACAGGGGGTAAGCACAGATACGCAGTATTTT.

The V gene is TRBV28, the J gene TRBJ2-7; TRBD1 is a possible D gene (6 bases). Germline V gene data show CDR1 as MDHEN and CDR2 as SYDVKM. Trimming shortened V by 7 bases and J by 6 bases, and 13 bases separated the two germline ends. This CDR3 is built from 12 residues. CDR3 loop: CASITGFSEQYF. The CDR3 region has the DNA TGTGCCAGCATCACAGGGTTCTCCGAGCAGTACTTC.

This clone was seen more than once but under ten times. The genes are TRBV30 and TRBJ1-1; D remains ambiguous. Germline CDR1 and CDR2: GTSNPN and SVGIG (reference sequence). The CDR3 loop spans 16 amino acids. The ends were cut back, 3 bases at V and 1 base at J, with 18 bases in the middle. The CDR3 sequence is CAWSPGIPIENTEAFF. The CDR3 DNA reads TGTGCCTGGAGCCCCGGGATCCCAATAGAGAACACTGAAGCTTTCTTT.

Here the CDR3 DNA reads TGCGCCAGCAGCTTACTAGCGGGGTCCTACGAGCAGTACTTC. Translation gives CASSLLAGSYEQYF. The rearrangement joins TRBV5-1 to TRBJ2-7, with 10 bases identical to TRBD2. The germline V gene has CDR1 SGHRS and CDR2 YFSETQ. With V trimmed by 2 bases and J by 1 base, 0 bases remained unmatched. The CDR3 length is 14 residues.

The chain is built from TRBV7-9 and TRBJ1-5; no firm D call. With 5 bases removed from V and 0 bases from J, the gap between germline ends came to 8 bases. The CDR3 covers 14 residues. Germline values: CDR1 SEHNR, CDR2 FQNEAQ (reference sequence). CDR3 DNA: TGTGCCAGCAGCCCTCGAGGTAGCAATCAGCCCCAGCATTTT. Protein product: CASSPRGSNQPQHF.

The genes are TRBV5-4 and TRBJ2-7; a weak D match, TRBD2 (7 bases). V gave up 0 bases and J gave up 7 bases, with 17 bases separating them. CDR1 is SGHNT, CDR2 YYREEE, per germline (reference sequence). The CDR3 consists of 15 residues. CDR3 region: CASSLAGGPPEEQYF. The CDR3 bases are TGTGCCAGCAGCTTGGCCGGGGGGCCGCCGGAGGAGCAGTACTTC.

J is TRBJ2-7 and V is TRBV28; 8 bases line up with TRBD2. This CDR3 is built from 14 residues. Germline-derived CDR1 and CDR2 are MDHEN and SYDVKM. V trimming: 8 bases; J trimming: 3 bases; junction bases outside the gene matches: 9. The CDR3 bases are TGTGCCAGCCGGGGGGGCGATACCTACTACGAGCAGTACTTC. Amino acids: CASRGGDTYYEQYF.

This sequence joins TRBV5-6 and TRBJ1-3; D remains ambiguous. CDR3 length equals 15 residues. In germline, CDR1 is SGHDT, CDR2 YYEEEE. With 1 base removed from V and 0 bases from J, the gap between germline ends came to 8 bases. Here the CDR3 reads CASSLKGTSGNTIYF. DNA of the CDR3: TGTGCCAGCAGCTTGAAGGGAACCTCTGGAAACACCATATATTTT.

The J gene is TRBJ1-1, the V gene TRBV9; possible D gene TRBD1, 6 bases. This CDR3 is built from 14 residues. V lost 5 bases and J 5 bases, leaving 16 bases between the germline ends. Germline V gene sequence: CDR1 SGDLS, CDR2 YYNGEE. The CDR3 reads CASSNPGHFTEAFF. The CDR3 nucleotides are TGTGCCAGCAGTAACCCGGGACACTTTACTGAAGCTTTCTTT.

The rearrangement uses TRBV10-3 and TRBJ2-2; TRBD1 matches 9 bases. There are 15 residues in the CDR3. Germline CDR1 ENHRY, CDR2 SYGVKD. V was pared by 4 bases and J by 3 bases, with 3 bases of the junction left unmatched. The CDR3 DNA reads as TGTGCCATCAGTGTAGACAGGGGGGACACCGGGGAGCTGTTTTTT. This translates into CAISVDRGDTGELFF.

V gene TRBV19 combines with J gene TRBJ1-1; D uncertain. Germline V lookup: CDR1 LNHDA, CDR2 SQIVND (reference sequence). Deletions cut 6 bases from V and 0 bases from J, with 8 bases between. The CDR3 loop spans 13 amino acids. CDR3 residues: CASSSALNTEAFF. For the CDR3, the DNA is TGTGCCAGTAGCAGCGCTCTGAACACTGAAGCTTTCTTT.